A single sample is the source of the 27 T cell receptor beta chains below, sequenced in a study of Ad26.COV2.S vaccination and SARS-CoV-2 variants. Sample treatment: around 19 received Ad26.COV2.S at low or high dose, single or two shots; 5 received placebo; per-sample allocation not given. Specimen acquisition occurred on day 63 following the initial vaccine or placebo injection. Profiling relied on immunoSEQ multiplex PCR, and the TCRdb table lists in-frame clones only, not all of them. The sample has about 480,000 clones, around nine tenths seen once. The sample consisted of peripheral blood, taken in a trial of Ad26.COV2.S vaccine versus placebo. The receptors stem from a person between 18 and 60 years old who received the Ad26.COV2.S COVID-19 vaccine or a placebo.

V is TRBV9 and J is TRBJ2-6; D is perhaps TRBD1 or TRBD2 (5 bases each). The CDR3 consists of 15 residues. V was pared by 1 base and J by 2 bases, with 7 bases between. Germline V gene data show CDR1 as SGDLS and CDR2 as YYNGEE. DNA of the CDR3: TGTGCCAGCAGCGTATGGGGGACTGGGGCCAACGTCCTGACTTTC. Residues: CASSVWGTGANVLTF.

The chain employs TRBV29-1 and TRBJ2-2, with 10 nucleotides matching TRBD1. The V gene's germline CDR1 is SQVTM and CDR2 ANQGSEA. The CDR3 has 13 residues. The V gene end was trimmed by 7 bases and the J gene end by 5 bases; junction bases not matched to a gene: 4. CDR3 coding DNA: TGCAGCGGTGGGACAGGGGTTACCGGGGAGCTGTTTTTT. As protein: CSGGTGVTGELFF.

The CDR3 here is CATSGQGAGQPQHF. Here the CDR3 DNA reads TGTGCCACCAGCGGACAGGGGGCTGGTCAGCCCCAGCATTTT. The chain employs TRBV15 and TRBJ1-5; 11 bases agree with TRBD1. The CDR3 has 14 amino acids. V was clipped by 5 bases and J by 6 bases; unmatched bases: 3. Germline V gene lookup returns CDR1 LNHNV and CDR2 YYDKDF (reference sequence).

The J gene is TRBJ2-4, the V gene TRBV28; D is uncertain. Germline values: CDR1 MDHEN, CDR2 SYDVKM. The V gene lost 6 bases and the J gene lost 1 base, with 16 bases spanning the gap. The CDR3 is made up of 16 amino acids. CDR3 in DNA: TGTGCCAGCAGGTCATATCATCTTGGGGCCAAAAACATTCAGTACTTC. It translates to CASRSYHLGAKNIQYF.

This chain connects TRBV6-5 to TRBJ2-7, with D unresolved. CDR3 length equals 14 residues. The V end lost 7 bases, the J end lost 3 bases, and 16 bases lay between the germline ends. From germline, CDR1 is MNHEY and CDR2 SVGAGI. The DNA of the CDR3 is TGTGCCAGCATCAGACCTCCCCCGTACTACGAGCAGTACTTC. Protein: CASIRPPPYYEQYF.

The chain combines TRBV29-1 with TRBJ2-7; weak D call: TRBD1 (6 bases). V was shortened by 5 bases and J by 5 bases, with 16 bases between the two germline ends. Germline V gives CDR1 SQVTM, CDR2 ANQGSEA. The CDR3 is 13 amino acids. The chain's CDR3 is CSVSDRPGNEQYF. The CDR3 nucleotides are TGCAGCGTTTCCGACAGGCCCGGCAACGAGCAGTACTTC.

This clone was recorded only once. This rearrangement joins TRBV6-2 or TRBV6-3 to TRBJ1-5; a possible D gene is TRBD1 (5 bases). Trimming took 5 bases from V and 2 from J, leaving 19 bases between them. The germline CDR1 and CDR2 sequences are MNHEY and SVGEGT. The CDR3 is made up of 17 amino acids. The CDR3, as DNA: TGTGCCAGCAGTACCCCTCGGCGGGGGAGCGGCAATCAGCCCCAGCATTTT. This translates into CASSTPRRGSGNQPQHF.

The V gene is TRBV28, the J gene TRBJ2-5; D may be TRBD1 or TRBD2 (6 bases each). Trimming cost V 1 base and J 5 bases, with 11 bases left between them. Per germline, CDR1 MDHEN and CDR2 SYDVKM. The CDR3 covers 14 residues. CDR3: CASSLSGARETQYF. The CDR3 DNA follows: TGTGCCAGCAGTTTATCGGGGGCCCGGGAGACCCAGTACTTC.

J is TRBJ2-2 and V is TRBV19; perhaps TRBD1 as D (5 bases). The CDR3 spans 13 residues. Germline CDR1 is LNHDA and CDR2 is SQIVND (reference sequence). Trimming shortened V by 7 bases and J by 4 bases, and 10 bases separated the two germline ends. The CDR3, as DNA: TGTGCCAGTATCTATAGGGGCACCGGGGAGCTGTTTTTT. Translating gives CASIYRGTGELFF.

CDR3 residues: CASSIYQGRTEAFF. The CDR3 bases are TGTGCCAGTAGTATTTATCAGGGTCGGACTGAAGCTTTCTTT. The J gene is TRBJ1-1, the V gene TRBV19; D may be TRBD1 (5 bases). With 3 bases removed from V and 5 bases from J, the gap between germline ends came to 13 bases. CDR1 is LNHDA and CDR2 is SQIVND in the germline V gene (reference sequence). CDR3 length equals 14 residues.

This clone was observed once. This rearrangement joins TRBV27 to TRBJ1-4; D is undetermined. CDR3 length: 14 residues. CDR1 and CDR2 from the germline V gene are MNHEY and SMNVEV (reference sequence). V gave up 2 bases and J gave up 7 bases, with 11 bases separating them. DNA for the CDR3: TGTGCCAGCAGTTTAGGAGGGTACCGTGAAAAACTGTTTTTT. As protein: CASSLGGYREKLFF.

The V gene is TRBV6-6, the J gene TRBJ2-7, with D unclear. From germline, CDR1 is MNHNY and CDR2 SVGAGI (reference sequence). V shed 5 bases and J shed 3 bases, with 8 bases lying between them. This CDR3 spans 12 amino acids. The CDR3 spells CASSAAGYEQYF. CDR3 coding DNA: TGTGCCAGCAGTGCCGCCGGCTACGAGCAGTACTTC.

The rearrangement joins TRBV3-1 (or the pseudogene TRBV3-2) to TRBJ1-6; 11 positions agree with TRBD1. Germline CDR1 is LGHDT and CDR2 is YNNKEL (reference sequence). V shed 6 bases and J 7 bases; nucleotides not matched to a gene: 2. This CDR3 has 14 amino acids. CDR3 sequence: CASRGTGGNSPLHF. DNA for the CDR3: TGTGCCAGCAGAGGGACAGGGGGGAATTCACCCCTCCACTTT.

In this sample, this clone turned up once. One end of the junction fails to match germline, which may point to a read error. The V call is TRBV25-1, the J call TRBJ1-1; unclear D gene. CDR1 and CDR2 from the germline V gene are MGHDK and SYGVNS. CDR3 size: 13 residues. Here the CDR3 reads CASIGSLNTEAFF. Here the CDR3 DNA reads TGTGCCAGCATCGGGAGCCTGAATACTGAAGCTTTCTTT.

This clone was counted a single time. This chain uses TRBV2 with TRBJ1-1, with D unresolved. This CDR3 region has 13 residues. Trimming shortened V by 6 bases and J by 1 base, and 9 bases separated the two germline ends. Germline assignment: CDR1 SNHLY and CDR2 FYNNEI. The CDR3 DNA reads TGTGCCAGCAGGCAGCGGAAGAACACTGAAGCTTTCTTT. Residues: CASRQRKNTEAFF.

V gene TRBV3-1 (or the pseudogene TRBV3-2) combines with J gene TRBJ1-1, with D hard to call. The CDR3 has 13 residues. Trimming shortened V by 4 bases and J by 1 base, and 7 bases separated the two germline ends. The germline gives CDR1 LGHDT, CDR2 YNNKEL (reference sequence). CDR3 DNA sequence: TGTGCCAGCAGCCGAATCCCGAACACTGAAGCTTTCTTT. Translating gives CASSRIPNTEAFF.

This chain uses TRBV5-6 with TRBJ2-1, with 8 bases fitting TRBD1. The CDR3 runs 15 residues. The V gene's germline CDR1 is SGHDT and CDR2 YYEEEE. With 0 bases clipped from V and 2 bases from J, the junction kept 1 base outside the gene matches. The CDR3 DNA reads TGTGCCAGCAGCTTGGGGACAGGGACCTACAATGAGCAGTTCTTC. Protein sequence: CASSLGTGTYNEQFF.

The chain combines TRBV6-5 with TRBJ1-2; no reliable D call. Germline-derived CDR1 and CDR2 are MNHEY and SVGAGI. Trimming pared 7 bases from V and 4 bases from J, leaving 13 bases between. The CDR3 covers 13 residues. In DNA, the CDR3 is TGTGCCAGCACCCAAACTGGAGGCTATGGCTACACCTTC. It specifies CASTQTGGYGYTF.

DNA for the CDR3: TGCGCCAGCAGCCGGCACGGGACAGCCTTCATGAACACTGAAGCTTTCTTT. Its protein product is CASSRHGTAFMNTEAFF. This chain connects TRBV23-1 to TRBJ1-1, with TRBD1 identical over 7 bases. TRBV23-1 carries the ORF label, with uncertain function. The CDR3 is 17 residues long. V was pared by 6 bases and J by 0 bases, with 13 bases of the junction left unmatched.

This sequence joins TRBV4-1 and TRBJ2-1; D is undetermined. Germline V gives CDR1 MGHRA, CDR2 YSYEKL. The V gene lost 1 base and the J gene lost 9 bases, with 10 bases spanning the gap. The length of the CDR3 is 13 residues. CDR3 protein: CASSQGGSREQFF. DNA of the CDR3: TGCGCCAGCAGCCAAGGGGGATCCCGTGAGCAGTTCTTC.

As regards this clone: At the DNA level, this CDR3 is encoded by other sequences in the same sample as well. The rearrangement links TRBV7-2 to TRBJ2-5; D uncertain. Germline V lookup: CDR1 SGHTA, CDR2 FQGNSA. The V end was cut by 5 bases, the J end by 2 bases, with 9 bases between. The CDR3 length is 13 residues. The CDR3 region is CASSRTVQETQYF. The CDR3, as DNA: TGTGCCAGCAGCCGGACGGTTCAAGAGACCCAGTACTTC.

V usage is TRBV19 and J usage is TRBJ2-7, with 8 bases that match TRBD1. V trimming: 5 bases; J trimming: 2 bases; junction bases outside the gene matches: 5. Germline V gene lookup returns CDR1 LNHDA and CDR2 SQIVND (reference sequence). The CDR3 sequence is 14 residues long. The CDR3 region is CASSGGQGPYEQYF. The CDR3 DNA reads TGTGCCAGTAGTGGCGGACAGGGTCCCTACGAGCAGTACTTC.

This CDR3 is CAWSLAGGSYEQYF. CDR3 DNA: TGTGCCTGGAGTCTAGCGGGAGGGTCCTACGAGCAGTACTTC. This rearrangement joins TRBV30 to TRBJ2-7; 12 nucleotides line up with TRBD2. Germline V gene sequence: CDR1 GTSNPN, CDR2 SVGIG (reference sequence). The CDR3 runs to 14 residues. With 2 bases clipped from V and 1 base from J, the junction kept 0 bases outside the gene matches.

The chain carries TRBV30 and TRBJ1-4; 7 bases match TRBD1. V lost 3 bases to trimming and J lost 10 bases; unmatched junction nucleotides: 14. This CDR3 spans 15 amino acids. The germline V gene has CDR1 GTSNPN and CDR2 SVGIG (reference sequence). DNA of the CDR3: TGTGCCTGGAGCTCGGGGGCAGGGGGAAACGGAAAACTGTTTTTT. The encoded protein is CAWSSGAGGNGKLFF.

V usage is TRBV2 and J usage is TRBJ2-2; 7 bases are shared with TRBD1. CDR1 and CDR2 (germline): SNHLY, FYNNEI. J gave up 5 bases and V 1 base, and 7 bases lay outside the gene matches. The CDR3 runs to 16 residues. In DNA, the CDR3 is TGTGCCAGCAGTGAAGAAGGGGGCGGAAGGACCGGGGAGCTGTTTTTT. Translated: CASSEEGGGRTGELFF. Full variable domain (outside the CDR3, taken from reference TRBV2 and TRBJ2-2): EPEVTQTPSHQVTQMGQEVILRCVPISNHLYFYWYRQILGQKVEFLVSFYNNEISEKSEIFDDQFSVERPDGSNFTLKIRSTKLEDSAMYFCASSEEGGGRTGELFFGEGSRLTVL.

V gene TRBV9 combines with J gene TRBJ1-1, with TRBD1 as a possible D gene (6 bases). V lost 3 bases, J lost 3 bases, and 9 bases lay in between. The CDR3 runs 13 residues. Germline V lookup: CDR1 SGDLS, CDR2 YYNGEE. The CDR3 reads CASSDSGDTEAFF. DNA for the CDR3: TGTGCCAGCAGCGATTCAGGGGACACTGAAGCTTTCTTT.

This clone was seen a single time. The identical CDR3 is also encoded by other nucleotide sequences in the sample. This chain joins TRBV5-1 and TRBJ2-7, with 10 nucleotides matching TRBD1. Trimming cost V 4 bases and J 1 base; bases outside gene matches: 5. The CDR3 sequence is 15 residues long. Germline V gene sequence: CDR1 SGHRS, CDR2 YFSETQ. CDR3 sequence: CASSPRTGGSYEQYF. The CDR3, as DNA: TGCGCCAGCAGCCCACGGACAGGGGGGTCCTACGAGCAGTACTTC.